This TCR beta chain was profiled in a study of response to subunit inactivated influenza vaccine. This clonotype was counted only a few times. TCRdb re-called the RT-PCR reads through MiXCR, storing one row per CDR3 protein. The sample consists of more than 500,000 distinct CDR3 sequences, over 9% of them appearing once. This CDR3 is built from 15 residues. Germline CDR1 and CDR2: DFQATT and SNEGSKA (reference sequence). Losses at the gene ends were 1 base for V and 3 bases for J; bases not matched to a gene: 5. These data were also reused for a study on T cells expressing NK-cell markers. Turning to that study: The TCR beta cDNA came from 5'RACE template switching with UMIs. HCMV specificity of the expanded NKG2C+ T cell clones stayed unclear.

The sequencing here drew on PBMCs from blood, taken on the day of vaccination. The sequence was obtained from a middle-aged man who received an inactivated influenza vaccine. The genes are TRBV20-1 and TRBJ2-7; 11 bases map to TRBD2. The CDR3 is CSARGPTSGIYEQYF. CDR3 bases: TGCAGTGCTAGAGGGCCGACTAGCGGGATCTACGAGCAGTACTTC.